Following are 7 T cell receptor beta chains from one sample sequenced in a study of cytomegalovirus exposure and HLA in healthy donors. Primers: 60 Vbeta forward and 13 Jbeta reverse. The method was immunoSEQ multiplex PCR; TCRdb's version includes in-frame clones alone and lacks a portion of them. The sample's table shows about 34,000 clones. Sample: PBMCs. The receptor set was obtained from a woman in her 40s in good health and CMV-seropositive.

V gene TRBV28 combines with J gene TRBJ2-7; tentatively, D is TRBD1 (5 bases). Germline V gene lookup returns CDR1 MDHEN and CDR2 SYDVKM. The CDR3 has 12 amino acids. V was trimmed by 4 bases and J by 4 bases, leaving 8 bases between them. The CDR3 here is CASSSTGYEQYF. The CDR3 DNA sequence: TGTGCCAGCAGTTCCACAGGATACGAGCAGTACTTC.

V and J are TRBV20-1 and TRBJ2-1, with no clear D. The CDR3 has 10 residues. Trimming cost V 7 bases and J 1 base, with 2 bases left between them. Germline CDR1 and CDR2: DFQATT and SNEGSKA (reference sequence). This CDR3 reads CSVSYNEQFF. CDR3 nucleotides: TGCAGTGTATCCTACAATGAGCAGTTCTTC.

The chain combines TRBV6-6 with TRBJ2-7; 8 nucleotides match TRBD2. V shed 0 bases and J 7 bases; nucleotides not matched to a gene: 8. The CDR3 consists of 15 residues. CDR1 and CDR2 from the germline V gene are MNHNY and SVGAGI (reference sequence). The DNA for the CDR3 is TGTGCCAGCAGTTACTCGAGCGGGAGCGGAGGAGAGCAGTACTTC. Protein sequence: CASSYSSGSGGEQYF.

The rearrangement uses TRBV5-8 and TRBJ1-2, with 12 nucleotides matching TRBD1. The trim removed 3 bases at V and 3 bases at J, leaving 3 bases unmatched. CDR1 is SGHTS, CDR2 YDEGEE, per germline. The CDR3 consists of 15 residues. The chain's CDR3 is CASSWDRGPDYGYTF. CDR3 DNA: TGTGCCAGCAGCTGGGACAGGGGGCCCGACTATGGCTACACCTTC.

The chain employs TRBV30 and TRBJ1-1, with D unresolved. CDR1 and CDR2 (germline): GTSNPN, SVGIG (reference sequence). This CDR3 contains 14 residues. Trimming took off 1 base at V and 0 bases at J, with 9 bases between the two ends. CDR3 DNA sequence: TGTGCCTGGAGTGGAGTCTCGATGAACACTGAAGCTTTCTTT. It yields the protein CAWSGVSMNTEAFF.

The rearrangement links TRBV19 to TRBJ2-4, with 12 bases aligning to TRBD2. With V trimmed by 3 bases and J by 3 bases, 9 bases remained unmatched. The CDR3 consists of 18 residues. From germline, CDR1 is LNHDA and CDR2 SQIVND (reference sequence). DNA of the CDR3: TGTGCCAGTAGTATCGGCAACGGACTAGCGGGATTCAAAAACATTCAGTACTTC. Translated, it gives CASSIGNGLAGFKNIQYF.

The V gene is TRBV29-1, the J gene TRBJ1-1; D remains unclear. This CDR3 region has 12 residues. CDR1 SQVTM and CDR2 ANQGSEA come from the germline V gene. The V gene lost 1 base and the J gene lost 3 bases, with 6 bases spanning the gap. The CDR3 loop is CSVEGPDTEAFF. CDR3 bases: TGCAGCGTTGAAGGCCCGGACACTGAAGCTTTCTTT.